Below are 22 T cell receptor beta chains sequenced from a single sample in a study of read filtering for tumor transcriptome and immune sequencing. The library was built from around 400 ng RNA with molecular barcoded adaptors for alpha/delta and beta/gamma chains. TCRdb reprocessed the reads via MiXCR and lists one record per CDR3 protein. The sample yields 130,000 or so distinct CDR3 sequences, around 14% seen once. Material for sequencing was a population of CD138-negative cells sorted from bone marrow. The receptors were gathered from a donor aged 40 or over with multiple myeloma.

This clonotype was seen at least ten times. The J gene is TRBJ1-1, the V gene TRBV6-2 or TRBV6-3; D is ambiguous. Germline assignment: CDR1 MNHEY and CDR2 SVGEGT. The CDR3 contains 12 residues. The V and J ends lost 0 bases and 7 bases respectively, with 6 bases between them. In DNA, the CDR3 is TGTGCCAGCAGTTACTCGACCTTTGAAGCTTTCTTT. It translates to CASSYSTFEAFF.

Many counts were recorded for this clonotype. The chain couples TRBV20-1 to TRBJ2-3, with 11 bases identical to TRBD2. Germline V gene lookup returns CDR1 DFQATT and CDR2 SNEGSKA (reference sequence). This CDR3 is built from 21 residues. V lost 5 bases to trimming and J lost 3 bases; unmatched junction nucleotides: 25. This chain's CDR3 is CSAYQGNPGTSGVGVTDTQYF. The CDR3 nucleotides read TGCAGTGCTTACCAGGGGAACCCCGGGACTAGCGGAGTTGGGGTGACAGATACGCAGTATTTT.

This clonotype came up many times. The chain uses TRBV4-3 and TRBJ1-2; TRBD1 matches at 10 bases. Germline V gene data show CDR1 as LGHNA and CDR2 as YSLEER. This CDR3 spans 18 amino acids. After removal of 2 bases from V and 0 bases from J, the junction contained 9 bases not matched to a gene. CDR3 residues: CASSQFAGTGASNYGYTF. The CDR3 nucleotides are TGCGCCAGCAGCCAATTTGCCGGGACAGGGGCGTCTAACTATGGCTACACCTTC.

This clonotype has ten or more counts. J is TRBJ2-1 and V is TRBV29-1; no definite D call. Germline CDR1 SQVTM, CDR2 ANQGSEA. The CDR3 runs to 11 residues. The CDR3 bases are TGCAGTCAAGGCTTTTACAATGAGCAGTTCTTC. Encoded protein: CSQGFYNEQFF.

The chain carries TRBV7-9 and TRBJ2-5; 8 positions match TRBD1. The CDR3 spans 15 residues. V was pared by 4 bases and J by 2 bases, with 6 bases of the junction left unmatched. The V gene's germline CDR1 is SEHNR and CDR2 FQNEAQ (reference sequence). The DNA for the CDR3 is TGTGCCAGCAGCTATGACAACAGGGGGCAAGAGACCCAGTACTTC. Protein product: CASSYDNRGQETQYF.

Regarding this clonotype: A much larger clonotype is one base distant, so this may be a read error. This rearrangement joins TRBV11-2 to TRBJ2-7; 11 positions agree with TRBD2. Per germline, CDR1 SGHAT and CDR2 FQNNGV. The CDR3 totals 14 residues. The CDR3 here is CASSLTSGSYGQYF. CDR3 DNA: TGTGCCAGCAGCCTTACTAGCGGGAGCTACGGGCAGTACTTC.

This clonotype was picked up many times. The V gene is TRBV5-1, the J gene TRBJ2-5; possible D gene TRBD1, 5 bases. Germline lookup yields CDR1 SGHRS and CDR2 YFSETQ. The length of the CDR3 is 15 residues. The V end lost 2 bases, the J end lost 2 bases, and 13 bases lay between the germline ends. The CDR3 DNA reads as TGCGCCAGCAGCTTTTGGGGAAGGGGTCAAGAGACCCAGTACTTC. Its translation: CASSFWGRGQETQYF.

This clonotype was seen ten or more times. The chain joins TRBV12-3 or TRBV12-4 to TRBJ1-5; 7 nucleotides line up with TRBD1. Trimming cost V 4 bases and J 2 bases; bases outside gene matches: 5. This CDR3 is built from 15 residues. CDR3 in DNA: TGTGCCAGCAGTTCGACAGGGCTTGGCAATCAGCCCCAGCATTTT. This translates into CASSSTGLGNQPQHF.

There are many counts of this clonotype. The chain uses TRBV12-3 or TRBV12-4 and TRBJ2-1; TRBD1 is a possible D gene (6 bases). This CDR3 comprises 14 residues. Between the trimmed V and J ends, which lost 3 bases and 2 bases, there was a span of 8 bases. The CDR3 sequence: CASSLTGTYNEQFF. The CDR3 coding sequence is TGTGCCAGCAGTTTGACAGGTACCTACAATGAGCAGTTCTTC.

This clonotype was recorded at least ten times. V usage is TRBV11-3 and J usage is TRBJ2-1, with D perhaps matching TRBD1 (7 bases). The CDR3 is 13 residues long. The germline V gene encodes CDR1 SGHNT and CDR2 YENEEA. Trimming left V 5 bases short and J 15 bases short, with 20 bases between. CDR3 sequence reads: CASSLGGGILLFF. As DNA, the CDR3 is TGTGCCAGCAGCCTCGGAGGGGGCATTCTGTTGTTCTTC.

This clonotype was recorded at least ten times. The chain couples TRBV7-9 to TRBJ2-3; 7 bases line up with TRBD1. Germline lookup yields CDR1 SEHNR and CDR2 FQNEAQ (reference sequence). With 2 bases clipped from V and 2 bases from J, the junction kept 4 bases outside the gene matches. This CDR3 contains 15 residues. CDR3 protein: CASSLTTGATDTQYF. The CDR3 nucleotides are TGTGCCAGCAGCTTAACCACAGGGGCCACAGATACGCAGTATTTT.

This clonotype was found many times. This chain uses TRBV20-1 with TRBJ2-7; TRBD1 matches at 7 bases. V was pared by 3 bases and J by 3 bases, with 8 bases of the junction left unmatched. The CDR3 is made up of 14 amino acids. The germline V gene encodes CDR1 DFQATT and CDR2 SNEGSKA (reference sequence). The CDR3 sequence: CSASPNRGVYEQYF. The CDR3 DNA is TGCAGTGCTAGTCCTAACAGGGGAGTCTACGAGCAGTACTTC.

This clonotype was seen repeatedly, ten times or more. The rearrangement uses TRBV30 and TRBJ2-7; TRBD2 agrees at 7 bases. Germline-derived CDR1 and CDR2 are GTSNPN and SVGIG (reference sequence). This CDR3 contains 15 residues. J lost 0 bases, V lost 3 bases, and 8 bases had no gene match. The CDR3 DNA sequence: TGTGCCTGGAGAGAGACTAGCAGGAGCTCCTACGAGCAGTACTTC. This encodes CAWRETSRSSYEQYF.

This clonotype came up many times. The chain combines TRBV4-3 with TRBJ2-7; possibly TRBD2 for D (6 bases). CDR1 is LGHNA, CDR2 YSLEER, per germline. The CDR3 runs 12 residues. V was trimmed by 1 base and J by 6 bases, leaving 7 bases between them. The CDR3 is CASSQVGGEQYF. Here the CDR3 DNA reads TGCGCCAGCAGCCAAGTGGGGGGCGAGCAGTACTTC.

This clonotype was seen at least ten times. CDR3 sequence: CSAGMISGRRNPNEQFF. The DNA for the CDR3 is TGCAGCGCTGGCATGATTAGCGGGAGACGTAACCCCAATGAGCAGTTCTTC. The V gene is TRBV29-1, the J gene TRBJ2-1; 9 bases align to TRBD2. V lost 7 bases and J lost 6; bases outside the gene matches: 19. The CDR3 has 17 residues. Germline V gene sequence: CDR1 SQVTM, CDR2 ANQGSEA.

This clonotype was seen ten or more times. The gene calls are TRBV19 and TRBJ2-2, with TRBD2 matching 10 bases. The J segment lost 1 base and the V segment lost 5 bases, leaving 7 bases of the junction unmatched. This CDR3 is 17 amino acids long. Germline CDR1 and CDR2: LNHDA and SQIVND (reference sequence). The CDR3 reads CASSGASGSLNTGELFF. The CDR3 DNA sequence: TGTGCCAGTAGTGGGGCTAGCGGGAGCCTGAACACCGGGGAGCTGTTTTTT.

There are many counts of this clonotype. This rearrangement joins TRBV12-3 or TRBV12-4 to TRBJ2-2, with no clear D. The CDR3 is made up of 12 amino acids. With 7 bases removed from V and 5 bases from J, the gap between germline ends came to 8 bases. Here the CDR3 reads CASIPPTGELFF. CDR3 DNA: TGTGCCAGCATTCCCCCAACCGGGGAGCTGTTTTTT.

This clonotype has ten or more counts. The chain has TRBV10-3 and TRBJ1-2, with TRBD1 identical over 9 bases. The CDR3 sequence is 14 residues long. Trimming took 10 bases from V and 4 from J; bases not matched to a gene: 10. Per the germline V gene, CDR1 is ENHRY and CDR2 is SYGVKD. CDR3 in DNA: TGTGCCACTACAACCGGGACAGGGCCCTATGGCTACACCTTC. The encoded protein is CATTTGTGPYGYTF.

On this clonotype: Germline and junction disagree at one end, which may indicate a read error. CDR3 sequence reads: CASSLAPPGGLIF. The CDR3 DNA reads TGTGCCAGCAGCTTAGCCCCCCCAGGGGGTTTAATCTTT. The rearrangement joins TRBV7-2 to TRBJ1-1; 7 bases are a match to TRBD1. The CDR3 runs 13 residues. Germline assignment: CDR1 SGHTA and CDR2 FQGNSA.

This clonotype was seen repeatedly, ten times or more. CDR3 sequence reads: CASTRRGENTEAFF. DNA of the CDR3: TGCGCCAGCACCCGGAGGGGGGAGAACACTGAAGCTTTCTTT. The chain has TRBV5-1 and TRBJ1-1, with a weak D call TRBD1 (6 bases). Germline CDR1 SGHRS, CDR2 YFSETQ. The CDR3 extends over 14 amino acids. V lost 6 bases to trimming and J lost 1 base, with 13 bases between them.

This clonotype was observed at least ten times. This chain joins TRBV29-1 and TRBJ2-3, with D possibly TRBD1 on 5 matching bases. The CDR3 sequence is 12 residues long. With 5 bases removed from V and 4 bases from J, the gap between germline ends came to 10 bases. Per the germline V gene, CDR1 is SQVTM and CDR2 is ANQGSEA. CDR3 DNA sequence: TGCAGCGTTCCCAGGGTCCCAGATACGCAGTATTTT. It specifies CSVPRVPDTQYF.

This clonotype was seen many times. The rearrangement joins TRBV29-1 to TRBJ2-1; maybe TRBD2 (6 bases). Trimming left V 7 bases short and J 7 bases short, with 14 bases between. Germline CDR1 reads SQVTM; CDR2 reads ANQGSEA. The CDR3 spans 12 residues. Here the CDR3 reads CSGRDSANEQFF. The CDR3 region has the DNA TGCAGCGGTAGGGACTCCGCGAATGAGCAGTTCTTC.